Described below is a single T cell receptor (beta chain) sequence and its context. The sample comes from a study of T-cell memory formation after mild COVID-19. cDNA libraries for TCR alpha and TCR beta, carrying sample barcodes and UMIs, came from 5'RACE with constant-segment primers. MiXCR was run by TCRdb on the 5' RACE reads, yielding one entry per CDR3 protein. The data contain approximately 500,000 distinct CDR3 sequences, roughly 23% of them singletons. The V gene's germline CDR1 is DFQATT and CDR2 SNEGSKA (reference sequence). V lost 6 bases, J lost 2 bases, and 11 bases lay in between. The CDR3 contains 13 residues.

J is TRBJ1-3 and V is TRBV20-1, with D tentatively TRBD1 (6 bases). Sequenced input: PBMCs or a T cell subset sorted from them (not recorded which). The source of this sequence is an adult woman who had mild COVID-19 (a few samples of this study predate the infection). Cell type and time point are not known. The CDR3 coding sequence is TGCAGTGCAACGCGGGACACTGGAAACACCATATATTTT. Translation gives CSATRDTGNTIYF.